Each of the 20 T cell receptor beta chains below was sequenced from the same sample in a study of T cell responses to AZD1222 COVID-19 vaccine. TCRdb's table, derived via immunoSEQ multiplex PCR, lists solely in-frame clones and lacks some. There are around 100,000 clones in the sample; 90% occur only once, and approximately 1.3% lies in the top ten. The sample here was peripheral blood, taken on day 0 of AZD1222 vaccination. The receptors derive from an adult in good health.

The chain links TRBV4-1 to TRBJ1-2; 7 positions agree with TRBD1. The germline CDR1 and CDR2 sequences are MGHRA and YSYEKL. The CDR3 contains 15 residues. J was trimmed by 5 bases and V by 4 bases; bases with no gene match: 10. The CDR3 region has the DNA TGCGCCAGCAGCCTGAGGGATGGACAGGCGTATGGCTACACCTTC. It codes for CASSLRDGQAYGYTF.

The rearrangement joins TRBV7-2 to TRBJ2-1, with 10 bases matching TRBD1. The germline V gene encodes CDR1 SGHTA and CDR2 FQGNSA. V was clipped by 0 bases and J by 7 bases; unmatched bases: 3. The CDR3 has 15 residues. CDR3 nucleotides: TGTGCCAGCAGCTTAGCGGGACAGGGGTGGAATGAGCAGTTCTTC. Translation: CASSLAGQGWNEQFF.

The V gene is TRBV2, the J gene TRBJ2-2, with 7 bases that match TRBD2. V was clipped by 10 bases and J by 0 bases; unmatched bases: 8. Germline CDR1 is SNHLY and CDR2 is FYNNEI. The CDR3 runs to 15 residues. CDR3 protein: CATDRGGTNTGELFF. CDR3 nucleotides: TGTGCCACCGACCGCGGGGGAACGAACACCGGGGAGCTGTTTTTT.

The chain uses TRBV19 and TRBJ1-3; 10 bases are a match to TRBD1. Germline V gives CDR1 LNHDA, CDR2 SQIVND (reference sequence). The V segment lost 5 bases and the J segment 6 bases; nucleotides outside the gene matches: 7. The CDR3 is 15 amino acids. The CDR3 sequence: CASSPTTGGLNTIYF. CDR3 in DNA: TGTGCCAGTAGTCCGACGACAGGGGGCTTAAACACCATATATTTT.

V gene TRBV3-1 (or the pseudogene TRBV3-2) combines with J gene TRBJ1-1; a weak D match, TRBD1 (5 bases). Per the germline V gene, CDR1 is LGHDT and CDR2 is YNNKEL (reference sequence). The V and J ends lost 1 base and 5 bases respectively, with 14 bases between them. The CDR3 extends over 15 amino acids. The CDR3 DNA is TGTGCCAGCAGCCAAGGGTCCGGGGGGATAACTGAAGCTTTCTTT. It is translated as CASSQGSGGITEAFF.

The chain carries TRBV6-5 and TRBJ1-1; D perhaps matches TRBD1 (6 bases). This CDR3 has 15 amino acids. Deletions cut 2 bases from V and 4 bases from J, with 14 bases between. CDR1 and CDR2 (germline): MNHEY, SVGAGI. CDR3 protein: CASSYRGREGTEAFF. The CDR3 DNA reads as TGTGCCAGCAGTTACCGGGGGCGGGAAGGCACTGAAGCTTTCTTT.

J is TRBJ1-3 and V is TRBV19, with D hard to call. The CDR3 totals 14 residues. V lost 7 bases and J lost 0, with 10 bases in between. Germline assignment: CDR1 LNHDA and CDR2 SQIVND (reference sequence). CDR3 coding DNA: TGTGCCAGTAATTGGCCCGGCTCTGGAAACACCATATATTTT. Amino acid sequence: CASNWPGSGNTIYF.

The genes are TRBV12-3 or TRBV12-4 and TRBJ2-1; no clear D gene. The CDR3 contains 13 residues. V was shortened by 8 bases and J by 8 bases, with 16 bases between the two germline ends. The chain's CDR3 is CASCPRDSYEQFF. Written as DNA, the CDR3 is TGTGCCAGCTGTCCCCGCGACTCTTATGAGCAGTTCTTC.

The chain is built from TRBV5-1 and TRBJ1-1; possible D gene TRBD1, 6 bases. Germline CDR1 and CDR2: SGHRS and YFSETQ. The CDR3 runs to 14 residues. The V end lost 5 bases, the J end lost 1 base, and 12 bases lay between the germline ends. The CDR3, as DNA: TGCGCCAGCAGTAACGGACAGCCGAACACTGAAGCTTTCTTT. Encoded protein: CASSNGQPNTEAFF.

The J gene is TRBJ1-1, the V gene TRBV15; D remains unclear. The CDR3 is 15 amino acids. The germline V gene has CDR1 LNHNV and CDR2 YYDKDF (reference sequence). Trimming pared 2 bases from V and 6 bases from J, leaving 16 bases between. The CDR3 DNA is TGTGCCACCAGCAGAAACTCTTTACGAGGCGCTGAAGCTTTCTTT. Protein: CATSRNSLRGAEAFF.

This chain links TRBV4-2 with TRBJ1-3; D unresolved. Looked up from germline, CDR1 is LGHNA and CDR2 is YNFKEQ. The V end lost 1 base, the J end lost 1 base, and 8 bases lay between the germline ends. This CDR3 contains 15 residues. CDR3 amino acids: CASSQVSGSGNTIYF. The CDR3 DNA reads TGTGCCAGCAGCCAAGTATCTGGGTCTGGAAACACCATATATTTT.

The sample holds one count of this clone. The chain recombines TRBV18 with TRBJ1-6, with D possibly matching TRBD1 (6 bases). The CDR3 is 15 amino acids. The germline V and J ends were trimmed by 6 bases and 7 bases, with 16 bases remaining between them. CDR1 is KGHSH and CDR2 is LQKENI in the germline V gene. This CDR3 reads CASSFSTQGNSPLHF. In DNA form, the CDR3 reads TGTGCCAGCTCTTTTAGTACACAGGGAAATTCACCCCTCCACTTT.

DNA for the CDR3: TGCGCCAGCAGCCAAGAACGGTTCAGGGACTACGAGCAGTACTTC. As protein: CASSQERFRDYEQYF. The chain uses TRBV4-1 and TRBJ2-7; a possible D gene is TRBD1 (5 bases). The CDR3 totals 15 residues. The germline CDR1 and CDR2 sequences are MGHRA and YSYEKL. Deletions cut 0 bases from V and 3 bases from J, with 12 bases between.

The chain is built from TRBV5-1 and TRBJ2-2; 9 positions agree with TRBD1. Germline trimming cut 0 bases from V and 6 bases from J; bases unmatched to any gene: 3. The germline gives CDR1 SGHRS, CDR2 YFSETQ. This CDR3 has 15 amino acids. The CDR3 bases are TGCGCCAGCAGCTTGGTGGGACAGGGCTCCGGGGAGCTGTTTTTT. Residues: CASSLVGQGSGELFF.

The rearrangement links TRBV27 to TRBJ1-1; D is possibly TRBD1 (6 bases). Germline CDR1 reads MNHEY; CDR2 reads SMNVEV (reference sequence). This CDR3 spans 14 amino acids. The V and J ends lost 5 bases and 5 bases respectively, with 15 bases between them. The CDR3 spells CASSPQGIITEAFF. The CDR3 coding sequence is TGTGCCAGCAGTCCTCAGGGGATTATAACTGAAGCTTTCTTT.

The rearrangement uses TRBV30 and TRBJ1-1; D is uncertain. The CDR3 runs to 10 residues. Germline CDR1 is GTSNPN and CDR2 is SVGIG (reference sequence). Trimming removed 8 bases at V and 8 bases at J, with 12 bases between. CDR3 in DNA: TGTGCCGTTACCCCAACAGAAGCTTTCTTT. This codes for CAVTPTEAFF.

The rearrangement joins TRBV12-5 to TRBJ2-5; TRBD2 agrees at 11 bases. The CDR3 totals 16 residues. V lost 6 bases and J lost 4; bases outside the gene matches: 10. Germline-derived CDR1 and CDR2 are LGHNT and FRNRAP. The CDR3 coding sequence is TGTGCTAGTGGCCCTGGACTAGCGGGCAACCCAGAGACCCAGTACTTC. This encodes CASGPGLAGNPETQYF.

The chain recombines TRBV7-6 with TRBJ2-7; a possible D gene is TRBD2 (7 bases). CDR1 is SGHVS, CDR2 FNYEAQ, per germline. The CDR3 totals 18 residues. Trimming removed 6 bases from V and 2 bases from J, with 26 bases in between. The CDR3 reads CASSLRGGAHPRPYEQYF. In nucleotides, the CDR3 is TGTGCCAGCAGTTTACGAGGGGGGGCGCACCCCCGTCCCTACGAGCAGTACTTC.

The chain has TRBV7-6 and TRBJ2-7; unclear D gene. This CDR3 contains 14 residues. The germline V and J ends were trimmed by 0 bases and 1 base, with 7 bases remaining between them. Germline assignment: CDR1 SGHVS and CDR2 FNYEAQ. This CDR3 is CASSLAEQSYEQYF. The CDR3 nucleotides read TGTGCCAGCAGCTTAGCAGAACAGTCCTACGAGCAGTACTTC.

J is TRBJ2-7 and V is TRBV5-5, with D hard to call. The CDR3 covers 11 residues. The V gene's germline CDR1 is SGHKS and CDR2 YYEKEE (reference sequence). V lost 0 bases, J lost 4 bases, and 2 bases lay in between. CDR3 in amino acids: CASSLEYEQYF. The CDR3 DNA reads as TGTGCCAGCAGCTTGGAATACGAGCAGTACTTC.